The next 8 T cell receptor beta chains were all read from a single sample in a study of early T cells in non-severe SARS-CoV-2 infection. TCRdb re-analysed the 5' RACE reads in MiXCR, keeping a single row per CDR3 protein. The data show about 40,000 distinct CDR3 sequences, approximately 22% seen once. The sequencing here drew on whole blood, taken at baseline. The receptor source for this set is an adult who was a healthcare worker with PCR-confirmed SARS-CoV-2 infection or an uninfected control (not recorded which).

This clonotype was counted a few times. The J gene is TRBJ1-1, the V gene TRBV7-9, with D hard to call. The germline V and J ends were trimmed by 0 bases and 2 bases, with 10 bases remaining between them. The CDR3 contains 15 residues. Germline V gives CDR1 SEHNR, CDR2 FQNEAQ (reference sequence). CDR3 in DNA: TGTGCCAGCAGCTTAGCTGCCATCAAAAACACTGAAGCTTTCTTT. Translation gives CASSLAAIKNTEAFF.

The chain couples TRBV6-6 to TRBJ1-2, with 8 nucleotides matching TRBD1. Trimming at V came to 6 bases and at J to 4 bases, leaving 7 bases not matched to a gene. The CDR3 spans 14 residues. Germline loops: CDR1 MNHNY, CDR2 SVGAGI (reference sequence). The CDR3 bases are TGTGCCAGCAGATCGGCCGGACAGGGCTATGGCTACACCTTC. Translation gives CASRSAGQGYGYTF.

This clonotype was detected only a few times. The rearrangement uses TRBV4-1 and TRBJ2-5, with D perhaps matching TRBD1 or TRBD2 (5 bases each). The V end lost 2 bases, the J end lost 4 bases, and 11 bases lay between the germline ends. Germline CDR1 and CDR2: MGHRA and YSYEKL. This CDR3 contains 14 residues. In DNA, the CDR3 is TGCGCCAGCAGCCAAATGAGGGGTGGAGAGACCCAGTACTTC. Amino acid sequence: CASSQMRGGETQYF.

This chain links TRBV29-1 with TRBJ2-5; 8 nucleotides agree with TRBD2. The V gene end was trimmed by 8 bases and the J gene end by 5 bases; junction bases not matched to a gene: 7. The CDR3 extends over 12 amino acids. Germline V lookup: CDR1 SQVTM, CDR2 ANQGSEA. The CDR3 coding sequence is TGCAGCTCTCCCCGGGAGGGGGAGACCCAGTACTTC. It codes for CSSPREGETQYF.

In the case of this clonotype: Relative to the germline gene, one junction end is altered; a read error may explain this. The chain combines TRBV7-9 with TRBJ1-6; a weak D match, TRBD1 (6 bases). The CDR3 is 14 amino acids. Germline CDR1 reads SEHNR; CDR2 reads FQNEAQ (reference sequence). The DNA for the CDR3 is TGTGTCAGCAGCACTGTACAGGGCAATTCACCCCTCCACTTT. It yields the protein CVSSTVQGNSPLHF.

This chain's CDR3 is CASSPGMDTTGGEQYF. CDR3 sequence (DNA): TGCGCCAGCAGCCCGGGAATGGACACAACAGGAGGCGAGCAGTACTTC. V and J are TRBV4-3 and TRBJ2-7; D could derive from TRBD1 or TRBD2 (5 bases each). CDR1 is LGHNA and CDR2 is YSLEER in the germline V gene. The CDR3 covers 16 residues. Deletions cut 4 bases from V and 6 bases from J, with 22 bases between.

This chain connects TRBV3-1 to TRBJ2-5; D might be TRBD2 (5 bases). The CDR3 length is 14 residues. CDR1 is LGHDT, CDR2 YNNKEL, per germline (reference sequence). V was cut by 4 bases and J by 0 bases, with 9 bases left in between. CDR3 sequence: CASSLDSYQETQYF. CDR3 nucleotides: TGTGCCAGCAGCCTGGACTCGTACCAAGAGACCCAGTACTTC.

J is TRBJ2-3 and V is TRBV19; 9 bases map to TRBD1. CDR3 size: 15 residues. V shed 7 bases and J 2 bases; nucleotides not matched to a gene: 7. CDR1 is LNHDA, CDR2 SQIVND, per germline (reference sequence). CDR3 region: CASTPGQGHTDTQYF. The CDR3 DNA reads TGTGCCAGTACTCCGGGACAGGGACACACAGATACGCAGTATTTT.